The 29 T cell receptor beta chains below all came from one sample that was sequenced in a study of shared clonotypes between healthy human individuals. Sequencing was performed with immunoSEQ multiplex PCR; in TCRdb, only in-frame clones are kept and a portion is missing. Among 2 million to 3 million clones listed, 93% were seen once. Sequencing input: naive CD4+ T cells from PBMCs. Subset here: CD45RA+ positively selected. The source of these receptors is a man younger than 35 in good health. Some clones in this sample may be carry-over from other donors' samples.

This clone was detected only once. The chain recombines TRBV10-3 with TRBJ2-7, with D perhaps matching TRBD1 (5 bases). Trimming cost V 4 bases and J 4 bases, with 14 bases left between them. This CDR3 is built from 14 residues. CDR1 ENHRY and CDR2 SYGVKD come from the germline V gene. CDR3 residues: CAISASAQGYEQYF. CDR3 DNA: TGTGCCATCAGTGCCTCGGCCCAGGGATACGAGCAGTACTTC.

CDR3 nucleotides: TGTGCCAGCAGCTTCCCTAGCGGGAGTCACTCCTACGAGCAGTACTTC. It translates to CASSFPSGSHSYEQYF. This sequence joins TRBV7-2 and TRBJ2-7; 10 nucleotides line up with TRBD2. V lost 3 bases, J lost 0 bases, and 5 bases stayed unmatched. The CDR3 loop spans 16 amino acids. CDR1 and CDR2 from the germline V gene are SGHTA and FQGNSA.

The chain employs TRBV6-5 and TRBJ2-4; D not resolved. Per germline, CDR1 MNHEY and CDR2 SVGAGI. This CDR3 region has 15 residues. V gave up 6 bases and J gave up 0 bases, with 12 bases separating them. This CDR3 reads CASRTSVLAKNIQYF. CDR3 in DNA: TGTGCCAGCAGGACGTCGGTCCTAGCCAAAAACATTCAGTACTTC.

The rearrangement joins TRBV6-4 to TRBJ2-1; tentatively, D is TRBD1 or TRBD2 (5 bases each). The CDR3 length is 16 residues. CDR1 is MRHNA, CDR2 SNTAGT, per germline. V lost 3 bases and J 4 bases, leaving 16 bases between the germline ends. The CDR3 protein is CASSDTFRGRYNEQFF. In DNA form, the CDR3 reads TGTGCCAGCAGTGATACTTTCCGGGGCCGATACAATGAGCAGTTCTTC.

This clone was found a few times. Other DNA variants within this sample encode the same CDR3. The CDR3: CAISEQGQGSNQPQHF. The CDR3 DNA sequence: TGTGCCATCAGTGAGCAGGGACAGGGGAGCAATCAGCCCCAGCATTTT. The chain couples TRBV10-3 to TRBJ1-5; TRBD1 matches at 10 bases. In germline, CDR1 is ENHRY, CDR2 SYGVKD. V gave up 2 bases and J gave up 1 base; unmatched junction bases: 2. The CDR3 extends over 16 amino acids.

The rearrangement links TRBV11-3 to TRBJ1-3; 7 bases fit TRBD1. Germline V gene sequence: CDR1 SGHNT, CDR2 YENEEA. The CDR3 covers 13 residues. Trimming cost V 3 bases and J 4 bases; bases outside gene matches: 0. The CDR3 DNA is TGTGCCAGCAGCTTGACAGGGGGAAACACCATATATTTT. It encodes CASSLTGGNTIYF.

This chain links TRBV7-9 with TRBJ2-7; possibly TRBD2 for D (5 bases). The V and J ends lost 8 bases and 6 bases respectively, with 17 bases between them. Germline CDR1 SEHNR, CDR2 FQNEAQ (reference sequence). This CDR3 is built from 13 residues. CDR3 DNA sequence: TGTGCCAGCCGACCGATGGGAGTCGGCGAGCAGTACTTC. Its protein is CASRPMGVGEQYF.

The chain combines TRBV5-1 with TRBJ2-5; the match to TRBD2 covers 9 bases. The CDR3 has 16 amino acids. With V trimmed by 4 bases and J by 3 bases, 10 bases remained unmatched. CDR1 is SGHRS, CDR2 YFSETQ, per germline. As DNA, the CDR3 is TGCGCCAGCAGCCCCCTTAGGGTAGCGGGAGAAGAGACCCAGTACTTC. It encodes CASSPLRVAGEETQYF.

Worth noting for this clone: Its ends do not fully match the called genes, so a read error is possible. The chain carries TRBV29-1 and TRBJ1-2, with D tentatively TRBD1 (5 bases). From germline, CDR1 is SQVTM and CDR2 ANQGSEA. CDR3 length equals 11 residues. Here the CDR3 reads CSIGQIDGCTF. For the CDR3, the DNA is TGCAGCATTGGACAAATAGACGGCTGCACCTTC.

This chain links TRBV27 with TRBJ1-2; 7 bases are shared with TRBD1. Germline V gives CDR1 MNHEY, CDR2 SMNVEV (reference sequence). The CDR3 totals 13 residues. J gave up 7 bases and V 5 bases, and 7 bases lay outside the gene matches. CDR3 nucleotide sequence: TGTGCCAGCAGTACAAGACAGGGTCGTGGCTACACCTTC. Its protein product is CASSTRQGRGYTF.

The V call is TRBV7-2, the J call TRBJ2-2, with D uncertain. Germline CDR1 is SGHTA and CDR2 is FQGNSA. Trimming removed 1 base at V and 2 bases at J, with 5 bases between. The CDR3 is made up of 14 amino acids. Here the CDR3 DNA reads TGTGCCAGCAGCTTAGACTTCAACACCGGGGAGCTGTTTTTT. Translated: CASSLDFNTGELFF.

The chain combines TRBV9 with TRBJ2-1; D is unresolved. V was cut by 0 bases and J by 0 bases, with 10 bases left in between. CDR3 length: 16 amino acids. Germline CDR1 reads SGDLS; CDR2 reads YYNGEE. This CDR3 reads CASSVGPASSYNEQFF. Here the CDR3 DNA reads TGTGCCAGCAGCGTAGGCCCGGCGAGCTCCTACAATGAGCAGTTCTTC.

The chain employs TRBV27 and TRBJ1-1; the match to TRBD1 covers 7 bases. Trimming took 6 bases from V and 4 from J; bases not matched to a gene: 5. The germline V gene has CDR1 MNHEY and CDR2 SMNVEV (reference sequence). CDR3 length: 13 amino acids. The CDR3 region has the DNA TGTGCCAGCAGACCTGGGACAGTCACTGAAGCTTTCTTT. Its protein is CASRPGTVTEAFF.

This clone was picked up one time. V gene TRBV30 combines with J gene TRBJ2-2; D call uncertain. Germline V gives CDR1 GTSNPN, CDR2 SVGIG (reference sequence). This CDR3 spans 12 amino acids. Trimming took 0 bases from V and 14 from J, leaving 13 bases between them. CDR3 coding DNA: TGTGCCTGGAGTGTGTGGCAGTCCGGACTGTTTTTT. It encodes CAWSVWQSGLFF.

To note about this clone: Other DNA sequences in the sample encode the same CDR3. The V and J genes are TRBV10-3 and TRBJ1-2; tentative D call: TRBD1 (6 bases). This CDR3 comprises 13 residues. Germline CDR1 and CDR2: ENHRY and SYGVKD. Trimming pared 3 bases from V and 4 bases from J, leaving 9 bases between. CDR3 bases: TGTGCCATCAGTGAAACAGGGAGCTATGGCTACACCTTC. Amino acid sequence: CAISETGSYGYTF.

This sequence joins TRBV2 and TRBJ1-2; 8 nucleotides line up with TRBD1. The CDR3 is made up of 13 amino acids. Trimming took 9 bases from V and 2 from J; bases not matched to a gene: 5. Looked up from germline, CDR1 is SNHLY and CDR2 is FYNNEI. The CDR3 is CAREDRENYGYTF. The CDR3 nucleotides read TGTGCCAGGGAGGACAGGGAAAACTATGGCTACACCTTC.

CDR3: CASSLARAGDVSGANVLTF. The CDR3 region has the DNA TGTGCCAGCAGCTTAGCCCGGGCAGGAGATGTCTCTGGGGCCAACGTCCTGACTTTC. The J gene is TRBJ2-6, the V gene TRBV11-2; D ambiguous. CDR1 and CDR2 from the germline V gene are SGHAT and FQNNGV. The V and J ends lost 1 base and 0 bases respectively, with 16 bases between them. The CDR3 contains 19 residues.

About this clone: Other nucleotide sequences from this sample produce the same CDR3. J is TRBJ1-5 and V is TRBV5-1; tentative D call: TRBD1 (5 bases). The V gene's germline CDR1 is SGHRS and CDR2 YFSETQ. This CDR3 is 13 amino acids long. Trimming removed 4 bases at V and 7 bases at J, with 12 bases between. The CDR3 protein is CASSPGGDQPQHF. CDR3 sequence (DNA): TGCGCCAGCAGCCCCGGGGGGGACCAGCCCCAGCATTTT.

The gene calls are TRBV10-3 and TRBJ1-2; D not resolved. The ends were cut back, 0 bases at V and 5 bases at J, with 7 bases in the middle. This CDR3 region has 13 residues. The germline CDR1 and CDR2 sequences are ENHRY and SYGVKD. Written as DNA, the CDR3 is TGTGCCATCAGTGAGTCAGGTGAATATGGCTACACCTTC. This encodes CAISESGEYGYTF.

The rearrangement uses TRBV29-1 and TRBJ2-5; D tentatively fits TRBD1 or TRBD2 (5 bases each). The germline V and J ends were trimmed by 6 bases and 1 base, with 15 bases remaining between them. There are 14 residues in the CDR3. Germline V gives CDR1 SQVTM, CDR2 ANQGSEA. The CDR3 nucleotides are TGCAGCGTACCTACCGGGACCGCCCAAGAGACCCAGTACTTC. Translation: CSVPTGTAQETQYF.

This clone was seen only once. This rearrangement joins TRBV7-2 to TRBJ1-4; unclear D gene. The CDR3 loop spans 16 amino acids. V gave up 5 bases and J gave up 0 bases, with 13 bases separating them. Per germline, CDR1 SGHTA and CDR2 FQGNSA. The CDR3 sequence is CASSDDRGATNEKLFF. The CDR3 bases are TGTGCCAGCAGCGACGACCGCGGGGCAACTAATGAAAAACTGTTTTTT.

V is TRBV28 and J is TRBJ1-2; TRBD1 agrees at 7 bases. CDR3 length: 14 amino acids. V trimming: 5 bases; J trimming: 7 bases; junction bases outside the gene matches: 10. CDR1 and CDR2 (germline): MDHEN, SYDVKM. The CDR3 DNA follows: TGTGCCAGCAGTACCCCAGAGGGGGCGCGTGGCTACACCTTC. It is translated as CASSTPEGARGYTF.

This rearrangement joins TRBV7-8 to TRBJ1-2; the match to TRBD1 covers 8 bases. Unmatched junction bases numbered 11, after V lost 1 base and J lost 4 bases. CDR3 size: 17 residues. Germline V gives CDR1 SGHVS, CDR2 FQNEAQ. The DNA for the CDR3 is TGTGCCAGCAGCTTAGGCCGTTGGACAGGGAAGGGCTATGGCTACACCTTC. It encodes CASSLGRWTGKGYGYTF.

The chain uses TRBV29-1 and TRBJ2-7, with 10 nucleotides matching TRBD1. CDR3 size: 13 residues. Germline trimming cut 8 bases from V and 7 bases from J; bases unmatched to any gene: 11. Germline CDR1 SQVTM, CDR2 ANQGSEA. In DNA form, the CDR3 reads TGCAGCATCCAGAGAGGACAGGGGGGTGAGCAGTACTTC. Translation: CSIQRGQGGEQYF.

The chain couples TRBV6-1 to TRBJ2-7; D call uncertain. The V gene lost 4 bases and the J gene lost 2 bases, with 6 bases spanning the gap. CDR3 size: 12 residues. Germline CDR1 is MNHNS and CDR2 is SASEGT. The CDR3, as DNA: TGTGCCAGCAGTGTTTCGGCCTACGAGCAGTACTTC. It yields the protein CASSVSAYEQYF.

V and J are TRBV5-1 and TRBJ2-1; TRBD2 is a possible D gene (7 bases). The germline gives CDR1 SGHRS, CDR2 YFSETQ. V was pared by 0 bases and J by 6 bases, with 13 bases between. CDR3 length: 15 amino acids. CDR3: CASSLVQGGANEQFF. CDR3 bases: TGCGCCAGCAGCTTGGTTCAAGGGGGGGCCAATGAGCAGTTCTTC. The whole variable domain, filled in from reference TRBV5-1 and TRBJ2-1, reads KAGVTQTPRYLIKTRGQQVTLSCSPISGHRSVSWYQQTPGQGLQFLFEYFSETQRNKGNFPGRFSGRQFSNSRSEMNVSTLELGDSALYLCASSLVQGGANEQFFGPGTRLTVL.

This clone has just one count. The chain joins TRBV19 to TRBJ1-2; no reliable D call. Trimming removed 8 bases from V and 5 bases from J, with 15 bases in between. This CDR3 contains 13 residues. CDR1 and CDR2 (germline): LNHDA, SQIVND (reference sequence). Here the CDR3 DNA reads TGTGCCAGTGGTTACCGCAGGATTTATGGCTACACCTTC. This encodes CASGYRRIYGYTF.

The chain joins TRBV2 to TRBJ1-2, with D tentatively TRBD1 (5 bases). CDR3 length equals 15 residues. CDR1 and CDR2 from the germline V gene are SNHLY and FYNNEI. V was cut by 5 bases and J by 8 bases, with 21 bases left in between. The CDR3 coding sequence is TGTGCCAGCAGTCGCGAGAGACAGCCTCTCCTAGGCTACACCTTC. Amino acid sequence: CASSRERQPLLGYTF.

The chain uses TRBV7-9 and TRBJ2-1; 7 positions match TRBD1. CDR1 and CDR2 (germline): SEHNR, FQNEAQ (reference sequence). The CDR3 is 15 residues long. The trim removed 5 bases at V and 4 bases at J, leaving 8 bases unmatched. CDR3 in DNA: TGTGCCAGCAGCCTACAGGGGCCTGAATACAATGAGCAGTTCTTC. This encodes CASSLQGPEYNEQFF.